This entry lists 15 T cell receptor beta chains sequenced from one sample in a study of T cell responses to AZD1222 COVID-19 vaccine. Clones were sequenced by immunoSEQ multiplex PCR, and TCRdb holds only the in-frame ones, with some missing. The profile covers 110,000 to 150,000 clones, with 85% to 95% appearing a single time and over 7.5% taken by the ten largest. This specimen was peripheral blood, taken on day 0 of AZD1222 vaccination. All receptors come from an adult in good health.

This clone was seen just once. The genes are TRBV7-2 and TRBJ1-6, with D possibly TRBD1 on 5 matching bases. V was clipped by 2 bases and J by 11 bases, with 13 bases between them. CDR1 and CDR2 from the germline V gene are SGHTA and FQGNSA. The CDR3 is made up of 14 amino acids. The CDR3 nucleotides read TGTGCCAGCAGCTTAAGGCGAGAGGGGCCACCCCTCCACTTT. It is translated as CASSLRREGPPLHF.

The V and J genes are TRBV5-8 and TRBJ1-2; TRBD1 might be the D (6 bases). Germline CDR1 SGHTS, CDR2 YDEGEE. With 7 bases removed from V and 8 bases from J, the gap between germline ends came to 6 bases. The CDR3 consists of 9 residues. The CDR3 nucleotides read TGTGCCAGCCAGGGGGGCTACACCTTC. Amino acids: CASQGGYTF.

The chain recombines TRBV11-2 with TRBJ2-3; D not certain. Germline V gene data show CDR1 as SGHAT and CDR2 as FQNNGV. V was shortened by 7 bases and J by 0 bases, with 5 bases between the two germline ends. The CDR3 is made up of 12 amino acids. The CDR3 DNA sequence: TGTGCCAGCAAAAGCAGCACAGATACGCAGTATTTT. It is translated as CASKSSTDTQYF.

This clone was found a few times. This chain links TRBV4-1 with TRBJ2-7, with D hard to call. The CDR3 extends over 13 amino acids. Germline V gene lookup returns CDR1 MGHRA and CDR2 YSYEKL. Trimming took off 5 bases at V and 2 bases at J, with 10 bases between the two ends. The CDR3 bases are TGCGCCAGCAGCTCGGACCCAGCCTACGAGCAGTACTTC. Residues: CASSSDPAYEQYF.

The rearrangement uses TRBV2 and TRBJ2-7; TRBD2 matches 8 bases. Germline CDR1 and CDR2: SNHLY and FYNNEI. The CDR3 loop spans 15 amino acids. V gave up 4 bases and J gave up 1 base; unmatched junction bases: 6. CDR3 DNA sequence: TGTGCCAGCAGTGCGGGAGGGGCAAGTTCCTACGAGCAGTACTTC. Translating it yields CASSAGGASSYEQYF.

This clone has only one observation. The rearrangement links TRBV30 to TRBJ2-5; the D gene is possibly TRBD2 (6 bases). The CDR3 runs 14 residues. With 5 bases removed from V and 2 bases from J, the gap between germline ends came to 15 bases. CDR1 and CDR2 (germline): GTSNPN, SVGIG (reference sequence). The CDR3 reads CAWGRGDSQETQYF. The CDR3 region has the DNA TGTGCCTGGGGGCGAGGGGACTCACAAGAGACCCAGTACTTC.

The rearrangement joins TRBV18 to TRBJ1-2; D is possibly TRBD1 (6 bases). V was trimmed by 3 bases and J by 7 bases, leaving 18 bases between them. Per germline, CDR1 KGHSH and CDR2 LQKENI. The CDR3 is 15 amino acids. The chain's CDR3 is CASSPPGGGDVGYTF. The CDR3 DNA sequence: TGTGCCAGCTCACCCCCGGGCGGGGGCGACGTTGGCTACACCTTC. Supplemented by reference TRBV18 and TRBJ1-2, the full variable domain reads NAGVMQNPRHLVRRRGQEARLRCSPMKGHSHVYWYRQLPEEGLKFMVYLQKENIIDESGMPKERFSAEFPKEGPSILRIQQVVRGDSAAYFCASSPPGGGDVGYTFGSGTRLTVV.

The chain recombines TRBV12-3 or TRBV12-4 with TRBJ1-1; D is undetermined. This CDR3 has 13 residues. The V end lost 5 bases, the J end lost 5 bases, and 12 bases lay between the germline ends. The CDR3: CASSGQDLTEAFF. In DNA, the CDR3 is TGTGCCAGCAGTGGTCAGGATCTTACTGAAGCTTTCTTT.

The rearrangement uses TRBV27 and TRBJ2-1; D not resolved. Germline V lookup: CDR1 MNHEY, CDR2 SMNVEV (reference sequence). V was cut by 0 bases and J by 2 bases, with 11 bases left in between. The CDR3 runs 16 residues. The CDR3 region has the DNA TGTGCCAGCAGTTTATCTCCAGGTCTAGCCTACAATGAGCAGTTCTTC. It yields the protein CASSLSPGLAYNEQFF.

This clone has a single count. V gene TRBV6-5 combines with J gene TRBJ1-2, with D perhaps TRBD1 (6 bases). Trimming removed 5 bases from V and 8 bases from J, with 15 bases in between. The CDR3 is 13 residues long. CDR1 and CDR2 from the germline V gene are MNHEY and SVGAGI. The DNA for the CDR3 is TGTGCCAGCAGTAACAGGGATCGGCTCGGCTACACCTTC. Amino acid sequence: CASSNRDRLGYTF.

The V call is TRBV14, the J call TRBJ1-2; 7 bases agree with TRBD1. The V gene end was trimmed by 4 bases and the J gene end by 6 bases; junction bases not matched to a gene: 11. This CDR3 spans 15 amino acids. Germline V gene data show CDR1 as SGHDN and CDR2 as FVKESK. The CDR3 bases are TGTGCCAGCAGCCTCGTACAGGGGCAGGTGAATGGCTACACCTTC. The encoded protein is CASSLVQGQVNGYTF.

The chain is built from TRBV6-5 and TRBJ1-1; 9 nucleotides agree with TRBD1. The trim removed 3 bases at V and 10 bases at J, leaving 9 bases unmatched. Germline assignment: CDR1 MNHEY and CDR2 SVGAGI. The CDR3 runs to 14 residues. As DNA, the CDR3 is TGTGCCAGCAGTTATGACAGGGGGGGGCTCGGAGCTTTCTTT. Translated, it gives CASSYDRGGLGAFF.

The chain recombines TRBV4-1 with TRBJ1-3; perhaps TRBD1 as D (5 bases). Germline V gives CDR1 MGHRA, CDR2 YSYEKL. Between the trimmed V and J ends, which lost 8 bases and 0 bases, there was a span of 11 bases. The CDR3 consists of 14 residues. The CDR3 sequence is CASRGVSSGNTIYF. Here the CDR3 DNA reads TGCGCCAGCCGAGGGGTGAGCTCTGGAAACACCATATATTTT.

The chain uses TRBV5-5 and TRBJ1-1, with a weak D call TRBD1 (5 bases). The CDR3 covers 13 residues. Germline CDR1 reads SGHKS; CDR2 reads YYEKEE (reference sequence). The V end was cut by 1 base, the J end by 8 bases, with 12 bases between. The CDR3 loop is CASSLPDGAEAFF. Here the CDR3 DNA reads TGTGCCAGCAGCTTGCCAGACGGGGCGGAAGCTTTCTTT.

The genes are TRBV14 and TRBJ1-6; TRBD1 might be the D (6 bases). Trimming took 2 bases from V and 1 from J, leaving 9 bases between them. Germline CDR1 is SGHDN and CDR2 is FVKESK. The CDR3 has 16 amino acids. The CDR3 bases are TGTGCCAGCAGCCAAATAACAGGGTCCTATAATTCACCCCTCCACTTT. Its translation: CASSQITGSYNSPLHF.